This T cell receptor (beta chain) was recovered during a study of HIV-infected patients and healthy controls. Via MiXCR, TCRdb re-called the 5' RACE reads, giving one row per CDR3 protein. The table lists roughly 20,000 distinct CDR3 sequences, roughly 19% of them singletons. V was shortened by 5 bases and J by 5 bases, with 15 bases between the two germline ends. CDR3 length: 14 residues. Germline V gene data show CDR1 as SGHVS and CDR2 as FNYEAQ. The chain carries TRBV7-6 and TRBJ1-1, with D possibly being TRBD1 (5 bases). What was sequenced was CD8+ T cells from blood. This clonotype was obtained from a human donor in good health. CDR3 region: CASSARMGPTEAFF. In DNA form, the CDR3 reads TGTGCCAGCAGCGCCAGAATGGGACCTACTGAAGCTTTCTTT.